This T cell receptor beta chain appears in the sequencing data of a study of blood T cell repertoires in COVID-19. Study background: The samples span acute and convalescent COVID-19 from the United States, Italy and Spain.

Study members were between about 18 and 100 years old and lived in fewer than 30 US regions. Recovered Cohort 3 donors showed two negative PCRs, clearance, or symptom resolution. The CDR3 runs to 12 residues. V was pared by 5 bases and J by 6 bases, with 13 bases between. Germline CDR1 is GTSNPN and CDR2 is SVGIG (reference sequence). Under the authors' procedure: Nucleated cell counts were estimated from reference gene primer amplification. Only in-frame clones appear in the TCRdb table, and some are missing; sequencing was by immunoSEQ multiplex PCR. V, J and clone size are those of that table, while D and trimming were read from the DNA. The table lists roughly 200,000 clones, more than 80% of them singletons.

The genes are TRBV30 and TRBJ1-2, with D tentatively TRBD1 (5 bases). Sample: PBMCs or T cells enriched from blood (not recorded which). The TCR sequence derives from a man in his forties or fifties who had recovered from COVID-19. The CDR3 coding sequence is TGTGCCTGGCTCGGGGGGTACGATGGCTACACCTTC. Translated: CAWLGGYDGYTF.